The sequence of this TCR beta chain was determined in a study of control samples from healthy donors and cancer patients. CDR1 and CDR2 (germline): SQVTM, ANQGSEA. V was clipped by 7 bases and J by 7 bases, with 13 bases between them. This CDR3 is built from 11 residues. Some clones are missing from TCRdb's copy, which holds only in-frame ones; the method was immunoSEQ multiplex PCR. This table holds about 170,000 clones, 90% to 95% found once. J is TRBJ1-1 and V is TRBV29-1; unclear D gene. This receptor was obtained from a woman aged 55 to 70 in good health. Source material: blood. The CDR3 DNA follows: TGCAGCGCCGGCGGACGCGGTGAAGCTTTCTTT. Translation gives CSAGGRGEAFF.